This T cell receptor (beta chain) was captured by sequencing in a study of CD8 T cells in ankylosing spondylitis (dated by TCRdb to about 2017). Context from the whole study: The study set out to find disease-linked TCR variants by profiling T cell receptor beta repertoires in ankylosing spondylitis patients and healthy donors. The full study cohort was made up of under 30 ankylosing spondylitis patients and more than 90 healthy donors. Peripheral blood was sampled, and synovial fluid was also collected from ankylosing spondylitis patients. What the work shows at the level of the full study, not this receptor alone: Some TCR beta motif variants had previously been reported in synovial fluid and blood of reactive arthritis patients, which suggested common disease-initiation mechanisms. A TCR beta motif of about 8 highly homologous amino acid variants appeared characteristic of blood from ankylosing spondylitis patients. According to the report, matched synovial fluid samples from ankylosing spondylitis patients were significantly enriched for the disease-linked clones. A CD8+ phenotype was shown by the disease-linked clones, which were found at relatively low frequencies in peripheral blood.

The CDR3 contains 18 residues, cysteine and phenylalanine counted. Of all the DNA, just the CDR3 is kept, 54 bases in frame from base 1. Trimming at the junction amounts to 1 base on V and 2 bases on J, and the germline ends lie 20 bases apart. Via the germline V gene, CDR1 is SGHAT and CDR2 FQNNGV. Data came from an Illumina HiSeq 2500. Quantitative 5'-RACE with molecular barcodes was the method used to prepare the TCR beta libraries. The source study handled its data this way. A new computational method based on a probabilistic model of VDJ rearrangement was used to identify disease-linked TCR variants. In-frame beta chains were kept once TCRdb had trimmed the public reads at Q25 with fastp and called clones with MiXCR. For every CDR3 protein sequence, its rows merge into one entry that carries the most common genes and DNA. These V and J calls are TCRdb output, not the study's own analysis. The sample yields 200,000 to 250,000 distinct CDR3 sequences; around 17% were counted once. Together, the top ten hold about 44% of the sample.

On this clonotype itself: Its antigen target is currently unknown. Base qualities are missing; no much larger clone stands one base away.

Sample: blood, either unsorted or a sorted T cell fraction (not recorded which). The TCR originated in a male donor with ankylosing spondylitis. The rearrangement combines TRBV11-2 with TRBJ2-5; a tentative D call is TRBD1 (6 bases match). At the DNA level, the sequence is TGTGCCAGCAGCTTAGGCCATATGAGACAGGTCCTTCAAGAGACCCAGTACTTC. This sequence encodes CASSLGHMRQVLQETQYF.